A selection of T cell receptor beta chains follows, all from one sample in a study of cytotoxic CD8 clonotypes in ibrutinib-treated CLL. Data came from immunoSEQ multiplex PCR; TCRdb stores just in-frame clones and leaves some out. The profile covers fewer than 25,000 clones, with around 75% appearing a single time and more than 7% taken by the ten largest. Source: PBMCs, taken before ibrutinib treatment. Source of these receptors: a human donor with chronic lymphocytic leukemia. The CDR3 runs from the conserved cysteine through the conserved F or W. Each record gives: clone size, V gene, J gene, D gene, CDR3 protein, CDR3 DNA. D genes are given only for firm matches. Clone size is shown for a subset of rows, as once, few, many or a class of expanded clone.

size: NA; V: TRBV27; J: TRBJ2-7; D: TRBD1; CDR3: CASSYVGTGAYEQYF; DNA: TGTGCCAGCAGTTACGTTGGGACAGGGGCCTACGAGCAGTACTTC
size: NA; V: TRBV5-1; J: TRBJ1-2; D: NA; CDR3: CASSSADGLYGYTF; DNA: TGCGCCAGCAGCTCCGCGGACGGATTATATGGCTACACCTTC
size: NA; V: TRBV18; J: TRBJ1-1; D: NA; CDR3: CASSPLRNTEAFF; DNA: TGTGCCAGCTCACCATTGAGGAACACTGAAGCTTTCTTT
size: NA; V: TRBV7-2; J: TRBJ2-2; D: NA; CDR3: CASTLRGDRTRRELFF; DNA: TGTGCCAGCACCCTTAGGGGGGACAGGACTAGAAGGGAGCTGTTTTTT
size: NA; V: TRBV28; J: TRBJ1-1; D: NA; CDR3: CASSLTGKQGEAFF; DNA: TGTGCCAGCAGCCTTACAGGTAAACAGGGTGAAGCTTTCTTT
size: NA; V: TRBV5-1; J: TRBJ2-7; D: TRBD2; CDR3: CASSLSSGGSYEQYF; DNA: TGCGCCAGCAGCTTGTCCAGCGGGGGCTCCTACGAGCAGTACTTC
size: NA; V: TRBV7-3; J: TRBJ2-1; D: NA; CDR3: CASSPTSSGEYNEQFF; DNA: TGTGCCAGCAGTCCGACCAGTAGCGGAGAATACAATGAGCAGTTCTTC
size: once; V: TRBV5-1; J: TRBJ2-4; D: NA; CDR3: CASSLYGAKNIQYF; DNA: TGCGCCAGCAGCCTGTACGGAGCCAAAAACATTCAGTACTTC
size: NA; V: TRBV6-6; J: TRBJ2-7; D: NA; CDR3: CATSDLGYEQYF; DNA: TGTGCCACCTCGGACTTAGGCTACGAGCAGTACTTC
size: NA; V: TRBV27; J: TRBJ2-5; D: NA; CDR3: CASSSREETQYF; DNA: TGTGCCAGCAGTTCCCGCGAAGAGACCCAGTACTTC
size: NA; V: TRBV19; J: TRBJ1-5; D: NA; CDR3: CASSLPSTDPRKPQHF; DNA: TGTGCCAGTAGTTTGCCCTCGACGGACCCCAGGAAGCCCCAGCATTTT
size: NA; V: TRBV4-3; J: TRBJ1-2; D: TRBD1; CDR3: CASSRGTGIRGYTF; DNA: TGCGCCAGCAGCCGCGGGACAGGGATTCGCGGCTACACCTTC
size: NA; V: TRBV28; J: TRBJ2-7; D: NA; CDR3: CASTSPGYEQYF; DNA: TGTGCCAGCACCTCGCCAGGGTACGAGCAGTACTTC
size: NA; V: TRBV6-1; J: TRBJ1-5; D: TRBD1; CDR3: CASSLFRDSNQPQHF; DNA: TGTGCCAGCAGTCTATTTCGGGACAGTAATCAGCCCCAGCATTTT
size: few; V: TRBV5-1; J: TRBJ1-5; D: NA; CDR3: CASSLVGDNQPQHF; DNA: TGCGCCAGCAGCTTGGTGGGGGACAATCAGCCCCAGCATTTT
size: NA; V: TRBV28; J: TRBJ2-7; D: NA; CDR3: CASSKTGTPRGEQYF; DNA: TGTGCCAGCAGTAAAACCGGGACACCGCGGGGCGAGCAGTACTTC